Listed below are T cell receptor beta chains from one sample, sequenced in a study of T cells in Graves' hyperthyroidism and ophthalmopathy. TCRdb independently ran MiXCR on the multiplex PCR reads; one entry per CDR3 protein. The sample yields around 600,000 distinct CDR3 sequences, around 14% seen once. The source material was blood. All receptors come from a woman aged 18-29 years with Graves' ophthalmopathy. The CDR3 runs from the conserved cysteine through the conserved F or W. The D gene is left open where the match is weak. Expanded clones are given a class, and other clones once, few, many or no size at all.

TRBV2	TRBJ2-3	many	NA	CASSSPGASDTQYF	TGTGCCAGCAGTTCCCCCGGCGCCTCAGATACGCAGTATTTT
TRBV2	TRBJ2-7	many	TRBD1	CASSGVRRGGLGEQYF	TGTGCCAGCAGTGGTGTAAGGAGAGGGGGCTTGGGCGAGCAGTACTTC
TRBV29-1	TRBJ1-5	many	TRBD1	CSVIEGTGAQPQHF	TGCAGCGTGATAGAGGGGACAGGGGCTCAGCCCCAGCATTTT
TRBV27	TRBJ1-2	many	NA	CASSRTTGWGRGYTF	TGTGCCAGCAGTCGAACCACAGGGTGGGGTCGTGGCTACACCTTC
TRBV4-1	TRBJ2-3	few	NA	CASSQSPGLRDTQYF	TGCGCCAGCAGCCAAAGTCCGGGGCTCAGAGATACGCAGTATTTT
TRBV9	TRBJ2-5	NA	NA	CASSVGDQGEETQYF	TGTGCCAGCAGCGTAGGAGATCAGGGTGAAGAGACCCAGTACTTC
TRBV3-1	TRBJ2-7	few	NA	CASSQEPLPKFTYEQYF	TGTGCCAGCAGCCAAGAACCACTCCCAAAATTCACCTACGAGCAGTACTTC
TRBV11-2	TRBJ2-1	many	NA	CASSSRGGREYNEQFF	TGTGCCAGCAGCTCTAGGGGGGGGAGGGAGTACAATGAGCAGTTCTTC
TRBV18	TRBJ2-5	many	NA	CASSPRTSEETQYF	TGTGCCAGCTCACCACGGACGTCGGAGGAGACCCAGTACTTC
TRBV11-2	TRBJ2-5	NA	TRBD2	CASSRLSGIQETQYF	TGTGCCAGCAGCCGGCTTAGCGGGATACAAGAGACCCAGTACTTC
TRBV28	TRBJ1-5	many	NA	CASNRGLGNQPQHF	TGTGCCAGCAATCGGGGGCTCGGCAATCAGCCCCAGCATTTT
TRBV6-6	TRBJ1-1	many	NA	CASSSISPGRDGTEAFF	TGTGCCAGCAGTTCCATCTCACCAGGCAGGGATGGGACTGAAGCTTTCTTT
TRBV28	TRBJ2-7	many	TRBD2	CASGATSDEQYF	TGTGCCAGCGGGGCGACTAGCGATGAGCAGTACTTC
TRBV4-2	TRBJ2-1	many	TRBD1	CASRERDRFYNEQFF	TGTGCCAGCAGGGAACGGGACAGGTTCTACAATGAGCAGTTCTTC
TRBV12-3/TRBV12-4	TRBJ1-1	many	NA	CASSFALNTEAFF	TGTGCCAGCAGTTTCGCTTTGAACACTGAAGCTTTCTTT
TRBV3-1	TRBJ2-1	many	TRBD1	CASSPSFRTGNYNEQFF	TGTGCCAGCAGCCCCAGTTTTCGGACAGGTAACTACAATGAGCAGTTCTTC
TRBV28	TRBJ2-7	NA	TRBD1	CASSVTRDRNYEQYF	TGTGCCAGCAGTGTAACCCGGGACAGGAACTACGAGCAGTACTTC
TRBV6-1	TRBJ1-2	few	TRBD1	CASSQGQGVYGYTF	TGTGCCAGCAGCCAAGGACAGGGTGTGTATGGCTACACCTTC
TRBV6-5	TRBJ2-7	many	NA	CASSYSSRGEQYF	TGTGCCAGCAGTTACTCGAGTAGGGGAGAGCAGTACTTC
TRBV3-1	TRBJ1-5	many	TRBD1	CASSQVAGGNQPQHF	TGTGCCAGCAGCCAAGTGGCAGGGGGGAATCAGCCCCAGCATTTT
TRBV7-3	TRBJ1-3	many	NA	CASSLPTDGTSGNTIYF	TGTGCCAGCAGCCTCCCTACCGACGGAACCTCTGGAAACACCATATATTTT
TRBV5-1	TRBJ2-2	many	TRBD2	CASSLAAGDITGELFF	TGCGCCAGCAGCTTGGCGGCGGGAGATATAACCGGGGAGCTGTTTTTT
TRBV7-2	TRBJ1-1	once	TRBD1	CASSKYVGTGGTEAFF	TGTGCCAGCAGTAAATATGTGGGGACAGGGGGCACTGAAGCTTTCTTT
TRBV4-1	TRBJ2-3	many	NA	CASSQVGNLPGDTQYF	TGCGCCAGCAGCCAAGTCGGGAACCTCCCTGGAGATACGCAGTATTTT
TRBV4-1	TRBJ2-5	NA	NA	CASSQGPGQETQYF	TGCGCCAGCAGTCAAGGGCCAGGGCAAGAGACCCAGTACTTC
TRBV20-1	TRBJ1-5	many	TRBD1	CSANPGQANQPQHF	TGCAGTGCAAATCCGGGACAGGCCAATCAGCCCCAGCATTTT
TRBV27	TRBJ1-1	few	NA	CASSLTYRDEAFF	TGTGCCAGCAGTTTAACTTACAGGGATGAAGCTTTCTTT
TRBV28	TRBJ2-3	many	TRBD2	CASSLTSGRGTDTQYF	TGTGCCAGCAGTCTCACTAGCGGGAGAGGGACAGATACGCAGTATTTT
TRBV27	TRBJ2-2	many	TRBD1	CASRRDWDRGPANTGELFF	TGTGCCAGCAGAAGGGATTGGGACAGGGGGCCGGCGAACACCGGGGAGCTGTTTTTT
TRBV27	TRBJ2-7	many	TRBD2	CASSTFRAGDLYEQYF	TGTGCCAGCAGTACCTTCCGAGCGGGAGACCTCTACGAGCAGTACTTC
TRBV28	TRBJ1-1	many	NA	CASSSPTPAFF	TGTGCCAGCAGCTCCCCCACCCCAGCTTTCTTT
TRBV30	TRBJ1-1	few	TRBD1	CAWVYRGLNTEAFF	TGTGCCTGGGTCTACAGGGGGTTGAACACTGAAGCTTTCTTT
TRBV7-6	TRBJ1-5	few	NA	CASSLGTTESNQPQHF	TGTGCCAGCAGCTTAGGGACAACTGAAAGCAATCAGCCCCAGCATTTT
TRBV4-1	TRBJ1-4	few	NA	CASSLNRGEKLFF	TGCGCCAGCAGCCTGAATCGTGGGGAAAAACTGTTTTTT
TRBV14	TRBJ1-1	NA	NA	CASSQMGGHTEAFF	TGTGCCAGCAGCCAAATGGGGGGGCACACTGAAGCTTTCTTT
TRBV20-1	TRBJ1-1	many	NA	CSAVDLLNTFEAFF	TGCAGTGCGGTGGATTTATTGAACACATTTGAAGCTTTCTTT
TRBV9	TRBJ1-1	NA	TRBD1	CASSSGQVWTTEAFF	TGTGCCAGCAGCTCTGGACAGGTATGGACCACTGAAGCTTTCTTT
TRBV30	TRBJ2-7	many	NA	CAWSAGYGYEQYF	TGTGCCTGGAGTGCAGGGTACGGGTACGAGCAGTACTTC
TRBV12-3/TRBV12-4	TRBJ1-1	many	NA	CASSRTGLGTEAFF	TGTGCCAGCAGCCGAACAGGGCTGGGGACTGAAGCTTTCTTT
TRBV18	TRBJ1-2	many	NA	CASSPAYGYTF	TGTGCCAGCTCACCGGCCTATGGCTACACCTTC
TRBV11-3	TRBJ2-3	many	NA	CASSLGLRYTDTQYF	TGTGCCAGCAGCTTAGGTCTGCGGTACACAGATACGCAGTATTTT
TRBV7-2	TRBJ2-5	NA	TRBD2	CASPPPSGRYQETQYF	TGTGCCAGCCCCCCCCCTAGCGGCCGTTACCAAGAGACCCAGTACTTC
TRBV2	TRBJ1-3	many	TRBD1	CASKPGTGNGNTIYF	TGTGCCAGCAAACCGGGGACAGGGAATGGAAACACCATATATTTT
TRBV20-1	TRBJ1-1	many	NA	CSAKPKGYFTEAFF	TGCAGTGCTAAACCCAAGGGGTATTTCACTGAAGCTTTCTTT
TRBV27	TRBJ1-2	few	NA	CASSESGRNYGYTF	TGTGCCAGCAGTGAGTCAGGGAGGAACTATGGCTACACCTTC
TRBV27	TRBJ2-7	many	TRBD2	CASSSRLAGVREQYF	TGTGCCAGCAGTTCACGACTAGCGGGAGTTAGGGAGCAGTACTTC
TRBV5-1	TRBJ2-7	NA	NA	CASRVDLQDEQYF	TGTGCCAGCAGGGTGGACCTTCAGGACGAGCAGTACTTC
TRBV19	TRBJ1-5	few	NA	CASIQNGGGSVNQPQHF	TGTGCCAGTATCCAAAACGGCGGGGGATCGGTCAATCAGCCCCAGCATTTT